This record covers a single T cell receptor (beta chain). Its antigen remains unidentified. This record comes from a study of blood T cells in healthy people across ages. Study-level points and caveats: Donor CMV status was unknown, possibly confounding expanded clonotype changes.

This CDR3 has 17 amino acids. The V gene lost 2 bases and the J gene lost 1 base, with 17 bases spanning the gap. Next came a second PCR, run for about 7 to 12 cycles, which used a sample-barcoded 5' primer along with a J-beta primer mix. All samples gave at least 2.5 million CDR3-containing paired-end reads. TCRdb reanalysed the 5' RACE reads using MiXCR and keeps one entry per CDR3 protein. This table has more than 800,000 distinct CDR3 sequences, 45% appearing once. Approximately 9.2 milliliters was the volume of peripheral blood drawn from each donor. This chain uses TRBV12-3 or TRBV12-4 with TRBJ1-2, with D perhaps matching TRBD1 (5 bases). The receptor was derived from a woman aged 55-70 years in good health. The sample consisted of blood. For the CDR3, the DNA is TGTGCCAGCAGTTTAACCCCCGGGGCCCCCCGTAACTATGGCTACACCTTC. Translated: CASSLTPGAPRNYGYTF.